These 16 T cell receptor beta chains were sequenced from one sample in a study of metastatic and nonmetastatic thyroid tumors. TCRdb reassembled clones from the PCR reads with MiXCR. The sample includes 8,500 to 13,000 clones, roughly 12% of them seen just once. Prior to thyroid surgery, none of the patients had received any treatment. Material for sequencing was blood. Receptors were obtained from a female donor with papillary thyroid cancer or a benign thyroid nodule (not recorded which). Some clones in this sample may be carry-over from other donors' samples.

This clone was recorded many times. This clone may be a read error of a much larger clone one base away. The CDR3 here is CASGSSIAGGPYEQYF. The CDR3 DNA follows: TGTGCCAGCGGCTCCTCCATAGCGGGGGGGCCGTACGAGCAGTACTTC. The J gene is TRBJ2-7, the V gene TRBV13, with 11 bases that match TRBD2. Germline V gives CDR1 PRHDT, CDR2 FYEKMQ (reference sequence). V was pared by 8 bases and J by 4 bases, with 13 bases of the junction left unmatched. The CDR3 runs to 16 residues.

This clone is medium-sized in the sample. This chain connects TRBV12-3 or TRBV12-4 to TRBJ2-4, with D possibly called TRBD1 or TRBD2 (5 bases each). Trimming left V 1 base short and J 3 bases short, with 13 bases between. This CDR3 spans 16 amino acids. CDR3 sequence reads: CASSLGLGVDKNIQYF. In DNA form, the CDR3 reads TGTGCCAGCAGTTTAGGGTTGGGGGTTGACAAAAACATTCAGTACTTC.

The table lists this clone with a few counts. CDR3 bases: TGTGCCAGCAGTCTCGGAGGCGGGACAGGGGAGTTCTACGAGCAGTACTTC. As protein: CASSLGGGTGEFYEQYF. J is TRBJ2-7 and V is TRBV12-3 or TRBV12-4; 10 bases map to TRBD1. The V gene end was trimmed by 5 bases and the J gene end by 3 bases; junction bases not matched to a gene: 13. This CDR3 is 17 amino acids long.

This clone was detected ten times or more. The V call is TRBV29-1, the J call TRBJ1-2; D uncertain. CDR1 is SQVTM, CDR2 ANQGSEA, per germline. Trimming took off 3 bases at V and 3 bases at J, with 8 bases between the two ends. The CDR3 is 12 amino acids. The CDR3 nucleotides are TGCAGCGTTGATACCCGGGACTATGGCTACACCTTC. Protein: CSVDTRDYGYTF.

In this sample, this clone turned up many times. A read error may explain this, as a much larger clone is one base away. The chain employs TRBV6-1 and TRBJ2-2; D remains ambiguous. V dropped 11 bases and J dropped 2 bases, with 18 bases sitting between them. The CDR3 is 15 residues long. Germline CDR1 MNHNS, CDR2 SASEGT. CDR3 in amino acids: CACTKSRANTGELFF. CDR3 bases: TGTGCCTGCACTAAGTCTAGGGCTAACACCGGGGAGCTGTTTTTT.

As concerns this clone: A much more abundant neighbour one base away suggests this may be a read error. The sample carries other DNA sequences with the same CDR3. The chain joins TRBV14 to TRBJ2-4; D not certain. The germline V gene has CDR1 SGHDN and CDR2 FVKESK. This CDR3 has 17 amino acids. V lost 3 bases and J lost 0, with 15 bases in between. CDR3 nucleotide sequence: TGTGCCAGCAGCCAGGACCCCGGTGGTATAGCCAAAAACATTCAGTACTTC. As protein: CASSQDPGGIAKNIQYF.

This clone was observed once. The DNA is omitted, as the CDR3 cannot be located on it reliably, and the CDR3 follows TCRdb's listing. The rearrangement joins TRBV7-5 to TRBJ2-7; the table's D gene call, TRBD1, was not cross checked with the DNA. TRBV7-5 is marked as a pseudogene. The CDR3 length equals 18 residues, ends included. The chain's CDR3 is CTSVPAETYRDRGAEQYF.

By frequency in the sample, this clone is medium-sized. The chain carries TRBV7-3 and TRBJ2-7, with TRBD1 matching 8 bases. The CDR3 has 13 residues. Germline-derived CDR1 and CDR2 are SGHTA and FQGTGA. The junction had 2 bases not matched to a gene; V was cut back by 5 bases and J by 2 bases. The CDR3 region is CASSPDRAYEQYF. For the CDR3, the DNA is TGTGCCAGCAGCCCGGACAGGGCCTACGAGCAGTACTTC.

This clone is categorized as medium-sized (0.01 to 0.1%). V and J are TRBV6-1 and TRBJ1-2; 10 nucleotides line up with TRBD1. V shed 5 bases and J 8 bases; nucleotides not matched to a gene: 8. Germline V gene sequence: CDR1 MNHNS, CDR2 SASEGT. The CDR3 totals 14 residues. The CDR3 protein is CASSPTGGGLGYTF. The CDR3 DNA reads TGTGCCAGCAGTCCGACAGGGGGCGGATTAGGCTACACCTTC.

This rearrangement joins TRBV12-3 or TRBV12-4 to TRBJ1-2; D perhaps matches TRBD1 (5 bases). CDR3 length: 14 residues. The germline V and J ends were trimmed by 6 bases and 7 bases, with 18 bases remaining between them. For the CDR3, the DNA is TGTGCCAGCAGCTTGGGACCCCGGGTGGGTGGCTACACCTTC. Translated: CASSLGPRVGGYTF.

This clone occurred many times. The V and J genes are TRBV19 and TRBJ1-1; 10 nucleotides match TRBD1. Germline lookup yields CDR1 LNHDA and CDR2 SQIVND (reference sequence). With V trimmed by 3 bases and J by 1 base, 5 bases remained unmatched. CDR3 length equals 16 residues. The CDR3 DNA is TGTGCCAGTAGTATTCTAGGGACAGGGGAGAACACTGAAGCTTTCTTT. As protein: CASSILGTGENTEAFF.

This clone was seen repeatedly, ten times or more. The V gene is TRBV7-6, the J gene TRBJ2-5, with 7 nucleotides matching TRBD1. The CDR3 consists of 14 residues. Germline V lookup: CDR1 SGHVS, CDR2 FNYEAQ. With 5 bases clipped from V and 5 bases from J, the junction kept 8 bases outside the gene matches. CDR3 sequence: CASSPDRVGETQYF. In nucleotides, the CDR3 is TGTGCCAGCAGCCCCGACAGGGTAGGGGAGACCCAGTACTTC.

This clone was picked up many times. The J gene is TRBJ2-5, the V gene TRBV5-1; TRBD1 or TRBD2 may be the D gene (5 bases each). The germline V gene encodes CDR1 SGHRS and CDR2 YFSETQ. This CDR3 has 14 residues. Trimming took 4 bases from V and 1 from J, leaving 11 bases between them. DNA for the CDR3: TGCGCCAGCAGCCCCGGGGACGGCCAAGAGACCCAGTACTTC. Translated: CASSPGDGQETQYF.

By its share, this clone is medium-sized (0.01 to 0.1%). This chain connects TRBV10-2 to TRBJ2-7; a weak D match, TRBD1 (5 bases). With 8 bases removed from V and 0 bases from J, the gap between germline ends came to 8 bases. Germline CDR1 is WSHSY and CDR2 is SAAADI. There are 12 residues in the CDR3. The CDR3 loop is CASGDSSYEQYF. CDR3 coding DNA: TGCGCCAGCGGAGACAGCTCCTACGAGCAGTACTTC.

This clone has at least ten counts. The genes are TRBV20-1 and TRBJ1-5; D call uncertain. The CDR3 length is 12 residues. The ends were cut back, 4 bases at V and 4 bases at J, with 8 bases in the middle. Germline V gene sequence: CDR1 DFQATT, CDR2 SNEGSKA (reference sequence). CDR3 sequence: CSAKKQNQPQHF. The CDR3 coding sequence is TGCAGTGCTAAAAAACAGAATCAGCCCCAGCATTTT.

By frequency in the sample, this clone is medium-sized (0.01 to 0.1%). The V gene is TRBV18, the J gene TRBJ2-1; D perhaps matches TRBD2 (6 bases). V was clipped by 3 bases and J by 0 bases, with 12 bases between them. Germline-derived CDR1 and CDR2 are KGHSH and LQKENI. The CDR3 length is 16 residues. The CDR3 sequence: CASSPVRGSSYNEQFF. CDR3 sequence (DNA): TGTGCCAGCTCACCCGTCCGGGGGAGCTCCTACAATGAGCAGTTCTTC.